This TCR beta chain was recovered during a study of T cells after yellow fever vaccination. At the level of the study: Those fractions that held only low numbers of cells were prepared using the SMART-Seq v4 Ultra Low Input RNA kit. Study outcomes and limitations: It was the secondary response that reached its peak faster, day 5 versus 15, but it was weaker. Abundant bulk-derived clonotypes could contaminate FACS-sorted repertoires. Only a small proportion of the clonotypes turned up in both the CD4 and the CD8 compartments, likely arising from convergent recombination.

TCRdb used MiXCR to reprocess the 5' RACE reads, holding one entry per CDR3 protein. The sample consists of 100,000 to 150,000 distinct CDR3 sequences, about 8.2% of them appearing once. CDR1 is SGHDN, CDR2 FVKESK, per germline. Trimming at V came to 5 bases and at J to 3 bases, leaving 7 bases not matched to a gene. The CDR3 has 14 amino acids. As for this clonotype: Its antigen is not identified.

The clonotype was recovered from a man in his late teens or twenties who received the YFV17D yellow fever vaccine. The specimen comprised CD8+ T cells sorted from PBMCs, sampled on the day of the yellow fever booster vaccination. The chain is built from TRBV14 and TRBJ2-7, with 7 bases that match TRBD1. The CDR3 DNA sequence: TGTGCCAGCAGCTCCGGGACAGATATCTACGAGCAGTACGTC. Residues: CASSSGTDIYEQYV.